Following are 10 T cell receptor beta chains from one sample sequenced in a study of blood T cell repertoires in COVID-19. Profiled with immunoSEQ multiplex PCR; TCRdb holds only in-frame clones, not every one. The table lists roughly 30,000 clones, about 84% of them singletons. The sequencing sample was made of peripheral blood. These receptors all stem from a woman aged 55-70 years with acute or convalescent COVID-19.

The chain links TRBV5-1 to TRBJ2-7; 8 bases are a match to TRBD1. Germline CDR1 reads SGHRS; CDR2 reads YFSETQ. This CDR3 comprises 14 residues. V trimming: 6 bases; J trimming: 8 bases; junction bases outside the gene matches: 13. The CDR3 DNA reads as TGCGCCAGCAAAACCGGGACAGGAACACTTCAGCAGTACTTC. It specifies CASKTGTGTLQQYF.

The V and J genes are TRBV3-1 (or the pseudogene TRBV3-2) and TRBJ1-2; 7 bases line up with TRBD1. The germline V gene encodes CDR1 LGHDT and CDR2 YNNKEL (reference sequence). The V and J ends lost 3 bases and 8 bases, in that order; junction bases with no gene match: 3. The CDR3 totals 12 residues. CDR3 amino acids: CASSQNRGGYTF. The CDR3 DNA reads TGTGCCAGCAGCCAGAACAGGGGAGGCTACACCTTC.

The rearrangement joins TRBV5-1 to TRBJ2-1, with D hard to call. The V gene lost 0 bases and the J gene lost 6 bases, with 10 bases spanning the gap. The CDR3 length is 14 residues. Germline V gene sequence: CDR1 SGHRS, CDR2 YFSETQ. The CDR3 loop reads CASSLGPGSNEQFF. CDR3 nucleotides: TGCGCCAGCAGCTTGGGTCCAGGCAGCAATGAGCAGTTCTTC.

The chain employs TRBV9 and TRBJ2-3; D is possibly TRBD1 (6 bases). The germline gives CDR1 SGDLS, CDR2 YYNGEE. Trimming took off 3 bases at V and 1 base at J, with 15 bases between the two ends. The length of the CDR3 is 16 residues. The CDR3 sequence is CASSGRTRGRTDTQYF. The CDR3 DNA is TGTGCCAGCAGCGGACGGACCAGGGGCCGCACAGATACGCAGTATTTT.

The rearrangement uses TRBV27 and TRBJ2-6, with 9 nucleotides matching TRBD1. Looked up from germline, CDR1 is MNHEY and CDR2 is SMNVEV (reference sequence). CDR3 size: 19 residues. Trimming took 6 bases from V and 2 from J; bases not matched to a gene: 14. Here the CDR3 DNA reads TGTGCCAGCAGCCCCGCCCCGGGACAGGGCTATGCTGGGGCCAACGTCCTGACTTTC. It yields the protein CASSPAPGQGYAGANVLTF.

This clone was observed a single time. V gene TRBV5-1 combines with J gene TRBJ2-1; 9 bases fit TRBD2. Germline CDR1 is SGHRS and CDR2 is YFSETQ. CDR3 length: 15 amino acids. Trimming cost V 1 base and J 5 bases; bases outside gene matches: 4. This CDR3 reads CASSLPSGDNNEQFF. CDR3 in DNA: TGCGCCAGCAGCTTGCCTAGCGGGGATAACAATGAGCAGTTCTTC.

In its sample, this clone was seen a few times. V and J are TRBV2 and TRBJ1-2; maybe TRBD1 (6 bases). The germline CDR1 and CDR2 sequences are SNHLY and FYNNEI. The CDR3 sequence is 15 residues long. Trimming pared 1 base from V and 4 bases from J, leaving 13 bases between. The CDR3 nucleotides are TGTGCCAGCAGTGAAGGCGGGGGGCGTGGCTATGGCTACACCTTC. Protein sequence: CASSEGGGRGYGYTF.

This chain joins TRBV30 and TRBJ2-2, with a weak D call TRBD1 (5 bases). CDR1 and CDR2 (germline): GTSNPN, SVGIG (reference sequence). Trimming removed 1 base at V and 0 bases at J, with 6 bases between. The CDR3 spans 14 residues. The CDR3 sequence is CAWSGGSNTGELFF. The DNA of the CDR3 is TGTGCCTGGAGTGGGGGCTCGAACACCGGGGAGCTGTTTTTT.

The rearrangement joins TRBV6-5 to TRBJ1-5; no clear D gene. Trimming stripped 2 bases from V and 6 bases from J, with 8 bases between. Germline V CDR1 and CDR2: MNHEY, SVGAGI. The CDR3 runs to 13 residues. The CDR3 bases are TGTGCCAGCAGTTACACCGGAGCTCAGCCCCAGCATTTT. This gives the protein CASSYTGAQPQHF.

The table lists this clone with a count of one. The V and J genes are TRBV18 and TRBJ2-5; D perhaps matches TRBD1 (7 bases). The germline V and J ends were trimmed by 4 bases and 3 bases, with 12 bases remaining between them. The CDR3 totals 14 residues. Germline CDR1 reads KGHSH; CDR2 reads LQKENI. The CDR3 bases are TGTGCCAGCTCACGCGGGACAGTTGAAGAGACCCAGTACTTC. It codes for CASSRGTVEETQYF.